The 31 T cell receptor beta chains in this list originate from one sample, sequenced in a study of T cell responses to AZD1222 COVID-19 vaccine. Method: immunoSEQ multiplex PCR; TCRdb's copy keeps in-frame clones and lacks some. Seen here are over 30,000 clones, 88% observed once, and the top ten hold over 20%. The starting material was peripheral blood, obtained 28 days after the second dose of the MenACWY control vaccine. Every receptor here comes from an adult who received the MenACWY meningococcal vaccine as a control.

This chain joins TRBV2 and TRBJ2-2; TRBD1 agrees at 8 bases. Trimming took 5 bases from V and 1 from J; bases not matched to a gene: 3. Germline V gene lookup returns CDR1 SNHLY and CDR2 FYNNEI. The CDR3 extends over 15 amino acids. The CDR3 DNA is TGTGCCAGCAGTCTAGACAGGGGGAACACCGGGGAGCTGTTTTTT. Translation: CASSLDRGNTGELFF. Supplemented by reference TRBV2 and TRBJ2-2, the full variable domain reads EPEVTQTPSHQVTQMGQEVILRCVPISNHLYFYWYRQILGQKVEFLVSFYNNEISEKSEIFDDQFSVERPDGSNFTLKIRSTKLEDSAMYFCASSLDRGNTGELFFGEGSRLTVL.

This clone was observed a handful of times. V and J are TRBV7-2 and TRBJ2-1, with TRBD2 matching over 7 bases. CDR1 SGHTA and CDR2 FQGNSA come from the germline V gene. The CDR3 sequence is 15 residues long. With 2 bases clipped from V and 5 bases from J, the junction kept 6 bases outside the gene matches. DNA of the CDR3: TGTGCCAGCAGCTTAATCCGGAGCGGGAACAATGAGCAGTTCTTC. Protein product: CASSLIRSGNNEQFF.

This clone has a single count. The gene calls are TRBV2 and TRBJ1-5; D gene uncertain. Germline V CDR1 and CDR2: SNHLY, FYNNEI. The CDR3 is 16 amino acids. V shed 3 bases and J shed 2 bases, with 14 bases lying between them. The CDR3 DNA reads TGTGCCAGCAGTGACCACAGTGGCGGGGGCAATCAGCCCCAGCATTTT. As protein: CASSDHSGGGNQPQHF.

DNA of the CDR3: TGTGCCTGGAGTGTGGGTGGGATCGGTGGCTACACCTTC. It translates to CAWSVGGIGGYTF. The chain combines TRBV30 with TRBJ1-2; no firm D call. The CDR3 runs to 13 residues. Between the trimmed V and J ends, which lost 0 bases and 7 bases, there was a span of 12 bases. Germline V CDR1 and CDR2: GTSNPN, SVGIG (reference sequence).

This sequence joins TRBV5-4 and TRBJ1-4; D is possibly TRBD1 (6 bases). From germline, CDR1 is SGHNT and CDR2 YYREEE (reference sequence). The CDR3 is 14 amino acids. Trimming took 2 bases from V and 2 from J, leaving 7 bases between them. The CDR3 is CASSFQGTNEKLFF. The CDR3 DNA reads as TGTGCCAGCAGCTTCCAGGGGACTAATGAAAAACTGTTTTTT.

The chain uses TRBV28 and TRBJ1-6; 9 nucleotides line up with TRBD1. The length of the CDR3 is 12 residues. Germline trimming cut 11 bases from V and 10 bases from J; bases unmatched to any gene: 6. CDR1 is MDHEN, CDR2 SYDVKM, per germline. The CDR3 DNA is TGTGCCTTGGGACAGGGAGGCTCACCCCTCCACTTT. Translated: CALGQGGSPLHF.

V usage is TRBV6-5 and J usage is TRBJ1-1; TRBD1 matches 8 bases. Unmatched junction bases numbered 5, after V lost 7 bases and J lost 4 bases. The CDR3 sequence is 13 residues long. Germline lookup yields CDR1 MNHEY and CDR2 SVGAGI. The chain's CDR3 is CASTGQGVTEAFF. The DNA of the CDR3 is TGTGCCAGCACCGGACAGGGAGTCACTGAAGCTTTCTTT.

V is TRBV12-3 or TRBV12-4 and J is TRBJ1-6, with no clear D. V lost 7 bases, J lost 6 bases, and 7 bases lay in between. CDR3 size: 12 residues. CDR3 sequence reads: CASTGGNSPLHF. As DNA, the CDR3 is TGTGCCAGCACAGGAGGTAATTCACCCCTCCACTTT.

The chain is built from TRBV7-2 and TRBJ2-1, with D unclear. Germline assignment: CDR1 SGHTA and CDR2 FQGNSA. V lost 1 base to trimming and J lost 8 bases, with 9 bases between them. The CDR3 length is 13 residues. DNA of the CDR3: TGTGCCAGCAGCTTAGGCGCGAGGTATGAGCAGTTCTTC. Translated, it gives CASSLGARYEQFF.

J is TRBJ2-2 and V is TRBV27, with TRBD2 matching over 12 bases. CDR1 is MNHEY and CDR2 is SMNVEV in the germline V gene (reference sequence). CDR3 length: 18 amino acids. V gave up 5 bases and J gave up 8 bases; unmatched junction bases: 15. DNA of the CDR3: TGTGCCAGCAGTGAAGACGGACTAGCGGGAAGCCCTGGAGGGGAGCTGTTTTTT. Protein: CASSEDGLAGSPGGELFF.

V gene TRBV5-6 combines with J gene TRBJ2-7, with TRBD1 as a possible D gene (5 bases). The V gene's germline CDR1 is SGHDT and CDR2 YYEEEE. The CDR3 spans 13 residues. Trimming cost V 4 bases and J 4 bases, with 12 bases left between them. CDR3 nucleotides: TGTGCCAGCAGCCCAGGGAATCGGTACGAGCAGTACTTC. This translates into CASSPGNRYEQYF.

CDR3 sequence (DNA): TGTGCCAGCAGCCCGGGACAGGGAAGGAAATATAGCAATCAGCCCCAGCATTTT. It is translated as CASSPGQGRKYSNQPQHF. The rearrangement links TRBV4-2 to TRBJ1-5; 9 nucleotides match TRBD1. The CDR3 is 18 amino acids. Germline V gives CDR1 LGHNA, CDR2 YNFKEQ. J lost 0 bases, V lost 4 bases, and 10 bases had no gene match.

This chain links TRBV19 with TRBJ2-7; the D call may be TRBD1 or TRBD2 (6 bases each). In germline, CDR1 is LNHDA, CDR2 SQIVND (reference sequence). This CDR3 contains 16 residues. Trimming cost V 5 bases and J 0 bases, with 17 bases left between them. The CDR3 region is CASSPRGRGFSYEQYF. CDR3 DNA sequence: TGTGCCAGTAGTCCACGGGGGCGGGGCTTCTCCTACGAGCAGTACTTC.

The rearrangement uses TRBV7-9 and TRBJ2-5, with TRBD2 as a possible D gene (5 bases). The length of the CDR3 is 14 residues. The ends were cut back, 6 bases at V and 4 bases at J, with 15 bases in the middle. Germline V gives CDR1 SEHNR, CDR2 FQNEAQ (reference sequence). The CDR3: CASRGSGKGETQYF. The DNA of the CDR3 is TGTGCCAGCAGGGGGTCGGGGAAGGGAGAGACCCAGTACTTC.

This chain joins TRBV28 and TRBJ2-3; D gene unclear. V lost 2 bases, J lost 5 bases, and 2 bases lay in between. This CDR3 has 11 amino acids. From germline, CDR1 is MDHEN and CDR2 SYDVKM. The CDR3 loop reads CASSLLDTQYF. CDR3 in DNA: TGTGCCAGCAGTTTACTAGATACGCAGTATTTT.

This clone has only one observation. The gene calls are TRBV27 and TRBJ2-1; 8 bases align to TRBD1. CDR3 length: 15 residues. Germline V lookup: CDR1 MNHEY, CDR2 SMNVEV (reference sequence). The J segment lost 6 bases and the V segment lost 6 bases, leaving 10 bases of the junction unmatched. The CDR3 coding sequence is TGTGCCAGCAGGGGCTTAGGACAGGGTGGCAATGAGCAGTTCTTC. Translating gives CASRGLGQGGNEQFF.

The rearrangement joins TRBV4-1 to TRBJ2-6; 8 bases agree with TRBD1. The CDR3 runs to 18 residues. CDR1 is MGHRA, CDR2 YSYEKL, per germline. V lost 4 bases, J lost 2 bases, and 10 bases stayed unmatched. The CDR3 coding sequence is TGCGCCAGCAGCCCGCAGGGGGCACTGGGCGCTGGGGCCAACGTCCTGACTTTC. The encoded protein is CASSPQGALGAGANVLTF.

V gene TRBV11-2 combines with J gene TRBJ2-7, with 8 bases matching TRBD2. With 4 bases clipped from V and 13 bases from J, the junction kept 15 bases outside the gene matches. Germline V gene data show CDR1 as SGHAT and CDR2 as FQNNGV. The CDR3 has 14 residues. The CDR3 region is CASSSTDLSREGYF. CDR3 coding DNA: TGTGCCAGCAGCTCAACGGACCTCTCACGGGAGGGATACTTC.

This rearrangement joins TRBV5-1 to TRBJ2-7; 9 nucleotides align to TRBD2. This CDR3 contains 13 residues. CDR1 is SGHRS, CDR2 YFSETQ, per germline. Losses at the gene ends were 10 bases for V and 2 bases for J; bases not matched to a gene: 7. CDR3 coding DNA: TGCGCCTCTGCTCTAGCGGGACCCTACGAGCAGTACTTC. This encodes CASALAGPYEQYF.

This chain links TRBV28 with TRBJ2-3, with 10 bases fitting TRBD2. CDR3 length: 15 residues. The germline V gene has CDR1 MDHEN and CDR2 SYDVKM. V was pared by 7 bases and J by 7 bases, with 11 bases of the junction left unmatched. DNA for the CDR3: TGTGCCAGCAATTCCCTAGCGGGAGTCATTAATACGCAGTATTTT. As protein: CASNSLAGVINTQYF.

J is TRBJ2-7 and V is TRBV18; 11 bases fit TRBD2. Germline V gene lookup returns CDR1 KGHSH and CDR2 LQKENI. CDR3 length equals 19 residues. Germline trimming cut 3 bases from V and 0 bases from J; bases unmatched to any gene: 13. The CDR3 region has the DNA TGTGCCAGCTCACCCCTGGGTCGGCTAGCGGGAGGTAGCTCCTACGAGCAGTACTTC. It yields the protein CASSPLGRLAGGSSYEQYF.

This chain joins TRBV18 and TRBJ2-2, with 9 bases that match TRBD1. The germline V gene has CDR1 KGHSH and CDR2 LQKENI. This CDR3 contains 18 residues. Trimming cost V 5 bases and J 0 bases; bases outside gene matches: 10. CDR3 loop: CASSSSPDRGANTGELFF. The CDR3 DNA sequence: TGTGCCAGCTCATCAAGCCCGGACAGGGGAGCGAACACCGGGGAGCTGTTTTTT.

The rearrangement links TRBV27 to TRBJ1-3; 8 bases fit TRBD1. Germline loops: CDR1 MNHEY, CDR2 SMNVEV (reference sequence). CDR3 length: 15 amino acids. The V gene end was trimmed by 6 bases and the J gene end by 4 bases; junction bases not matched to a gene: 8. CDR3 sequence: CASRKTGTGGNTIYF. The DNA of the CDR3 is TGTGCCAGCAGAAAAACCGGGACAGGAGGAAACACCATATATTTT.

V gene TRBV30 combines with J gene TRBJ1-1, with D tentatively TRBD1 (5 bases). This CDR3 has 11 residues. Germline CDR1 is GTSNPN and CDR2 is SVGIG (reference sequence). V lost 8 bases to trimming and J lost 10 bases, with 17 bases between them. CDR3 in amino acids: CATGQGRGAFF. The CDR3, as DNA: TGTGCCACGGGGCAGGGTAGGGGAGCTTTCTTT.

V gene TRBV6-1 combines with J gene TRBJ1-1, with no clear D. Trimming took 0 bases from V and 1 from J, leaving 9 bases between them. CDR1 and CDR2 (germline): MNHNS, SASEGT. This CDR3 spans 15 amino acids. The CDR3 DNA sequence: TGTGCCAGCAGTGAAGCCACACGTTGGAACACTGAAGCTTTCTTT. It translates to CASSEATRWNTEAFF.

This rearrangement joins TRBV30 to TRBJ2-3, with TRBD2 matching over 8 bases. Germline V gene sequence: CDR1 GTSNPN, CDR2 SVGIG (reference sequence). The trim removed 2 bases at V and 4 bases at J, leaving 5 bases unmatched. This CDR3 region has 14 residues. The DNA for the CDR3 is TGTGCCTGGAGTAGCGGGAGAGGGGCAGATACGCAGTATTTT. It encodes CAWSSGRGADTQYF. Full variable domain (remainder filled in from reference TRBV30 and TRBJ2-3): SQTIHQWPATLVQPVGSPLSLECTVEGTSNPNLYWYRQAAGRGLQLLFYSVGIGQISSEVPQNLSASRPQDRQFILSSKKLLLSDSGFYLCAWSSGRGADTQYFGPGTRLTVL.

This clone was counted a few times. V usage is TRBV27 and J usage is TRBJ1-1; 7 bases match TRBD1. The V gene end was trimmed by 7 bases and the J gene end by 2 bases; junction bases not matched to a gene: 10. Germline loops: CDR1 MNHEY, CDR2 SMNVEV (reference sequence). The CDR3 length is 15 residues. CDR3 in DNA: TGTGCCAGCACCACCCGGACAGGAAAAAACACTGAAGCTTTCTTT. It specifies CASTTRTGKNTEAFF.

The chain carries TRBV7-6 and TRBJ2-3; TRBD1 might be the D (5 bases). Trimming pared 2 bases from V and 2 bases from J, leaving 11 bases between. Germline lookup yields CDR1 SGHVS and CDR2 FNYEAQ. The CDR3 consists of 15 residues. The CDR3 DNA sequence: TGTGCCAGCAGCTTACAGGACACCGTCACAGATACGCAGTATTTT. This encodes CASSLQDTVTDTQYF.

This clone was seen a few times. The rearrangement links TRBV30 to TRBJ1-5; 7 bases match TRBD1. Per germline, CDR1 GTSNPN and CDR2 SVGIG (reference sequence). The CDR3 covers 14 residues. V shed 3 bases and J 5 bases; nucleotides not matched to a gene: 7. CDR3 bases: TGTGCCTGGAGCCCCGACAGGGTTTATCAGCCCCAGCATTTT. This translates into CAWSPDRVYQPQHF.

CDR3 sequence reads: CASSPSGSSLPQYF. CDR3 DNA sequence: TGTGCCAGCAGCCCCAGCGGGAGTAGCCTTCCGCAGTATTTT. The rearrangement joins TRBV5-6 to TRBJ2-3; TRBD2 matches 8 bases. CDR1 and CDR2 (germline): SGHDT, YYEEEE. Trimming removed 4 bases from V and 10 bases from J; junction bases left unmatched: 11. CDR3 length: 14 residues.

The chain links TRBV7-6 to TRBJ2-5, with a weak D call TRBD2 (5 bases). CDR1 and CDR2 from the germline V gene are SGHVS and FNYEAQ. V was trimmed by 1 base and J by 5 bases, leaving 17 bases between them. This CDR3 comprises 16 residues. The CDR3 loop is CASSLEGSTERETQYF. The CDR3 DNA follows: TGTGCCAGCAGCTTAGAAGGGAGTACCGAACGGGAGACCCAGTACTTC.